The text below deals with one T cell receptor beta chain. Its specificity is unknown. The sample belongs to a study of molecular identifiers for immune sequencing clone quantification. Study-wide results and limits: Among effectors, clones above 20 RNA copies held over 97% of molecules; among naive cells, under 1%. Underestimated sizes of highly expanded clones could result from identical TCR molecules that share a barcode.

As CD8+CD4-CCR7+CD45RA+ cells, naive CD8 T cells were sorted. Via MiXCR, TCRdb re-called the PCR reads, giving one row per CDR3 protein. This sample has about 640,000 distinct CDR3 sequences, with just under 20% found just once. V gave up 0 bases and J gave up 8 bases; unmatched junction bases: 11. This CDR3 has 16 residues. Germline V gene data show CDR1 as SGDLS and CDR2 as YYNGEE. The sequenced sample was naive CD8+ T cells from blood, with Jurkat cell RNA spiked in. The subset denotes: FACS-sorted CD8+CD4-CCR7+CD45RA+ naive T cells. The V call is TRBV9, the J call TRBJ2-1; 7 nucleotides agree with TRBD1. The receptor was derived from a human donor in good health. Some libraries in this study had Jurkat cell RNA spiked in. The CDR3 protein is CASSVVLTGSLDEQFF. The CDR3 DNA reads as TGTGCCAGCAGCGTAGTTTTGACAGGGTCCCTTGATGAGCAGTTCTTC.